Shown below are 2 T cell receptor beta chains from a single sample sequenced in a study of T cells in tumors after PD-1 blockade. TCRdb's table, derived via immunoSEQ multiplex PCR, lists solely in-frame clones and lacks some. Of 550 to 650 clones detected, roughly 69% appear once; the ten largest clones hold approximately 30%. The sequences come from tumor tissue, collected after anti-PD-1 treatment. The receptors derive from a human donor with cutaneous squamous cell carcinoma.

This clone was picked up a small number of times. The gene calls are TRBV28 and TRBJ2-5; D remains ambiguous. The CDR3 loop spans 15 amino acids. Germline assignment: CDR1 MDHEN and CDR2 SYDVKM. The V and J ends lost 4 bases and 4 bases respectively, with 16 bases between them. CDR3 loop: CASSSPGPWRETQYF. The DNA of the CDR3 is TGTGCCAGCAGTTCACCGGGTCCTTGGCGAGAGACCCAGTACTTC.

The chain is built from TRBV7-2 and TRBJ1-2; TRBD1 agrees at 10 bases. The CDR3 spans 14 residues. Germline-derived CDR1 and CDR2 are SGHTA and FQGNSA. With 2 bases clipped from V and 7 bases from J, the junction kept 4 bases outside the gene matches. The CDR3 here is CASSLSTGGVGYTF. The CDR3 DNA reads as TGTGCCAGCAGCTTATCGACAGGGGGCGTTGGCTACACCTTC. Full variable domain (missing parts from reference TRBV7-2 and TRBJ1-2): GAGVSQSPSNKVTEKGKDVELRCDPISGHTALYWYRQSLGQGLEFLIYFQGNSAPDKSGLPSDRFSAERTGGSVSTLTIQRTQQEDSAVYLCASSLSTGGVGYTFGSGTRLTVV.